This T cell receptor beta chain was documented in a study of blood T cell repertoires in COVID-19. Study-wide background: T cells, B-cell-depleted T cells, or PBMCs provided the cDNA or gDNA that served as material.

Profiling relied on immunoSEQ multiplex PCR, and the TCRdb table lists in-frame clones only, not all of them. The top ten hold 0.8% to 0.9% of the sample, which has approximately 380,000 clones, 90% to 95% seen once. V shed 4 bases and J shed 2 bases, with 14 bases lying between them. The germline gives CDR1 SEHNR, CDR2 FQNEAQ (reference sequence). The CDR3 is made up of 15 amino acids. Clinical histories supplied by participants themselves formed the basis of cohort assignment. The sample holds one count of this clone. Sequencing used PBMCs or T cells enriched from blood (not recorded which). V is TRBV7-9 and J is TRBJ2-5; TRBD2 is a possible D gene (6 bases). The receptor's source is a woman aged 40 to 55 who had been exposed to COVID-19. The chain's CDR3 is CASSSSPGRQETQYF. As DNA, the CDR3 is TGTGCCAGCAGCTCCTCACCGGGGAGGCAAGAGACCCAGTACTTC.